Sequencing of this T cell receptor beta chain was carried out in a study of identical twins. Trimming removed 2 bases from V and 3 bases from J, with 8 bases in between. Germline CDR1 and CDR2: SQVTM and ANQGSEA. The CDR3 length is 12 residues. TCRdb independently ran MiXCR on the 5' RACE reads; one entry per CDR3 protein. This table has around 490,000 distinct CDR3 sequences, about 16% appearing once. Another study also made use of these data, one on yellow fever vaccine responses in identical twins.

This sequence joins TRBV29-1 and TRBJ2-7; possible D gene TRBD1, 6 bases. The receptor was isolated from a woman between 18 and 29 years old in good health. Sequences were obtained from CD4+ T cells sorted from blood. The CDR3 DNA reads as TGCAGCGTTGAAACGGACAGCTACGAGCAGTACTTC. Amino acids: CSVETDSYEQYF.